One and the same sample provided the 7 T cell receptor beta chains below, sequenced in a study of blood T cell repertoires in COVID-19. Sequencing was performed with immunoSEQ multiplex PCR; in TCRdb, only in-frame clones are kept and a portion is missing. The table lists around 78,000 clones, more than 85% of them singletons. The sequencing input was PBMCs or T cells enriched from blood (not recorded which). All receptors come from a woman in her fifties or sixties with acute COVID-19.

The CDR3 sequence is CASSPAGDTEAFF. The DNA for the CDR3 is TGTGCCAGCTCACCGGCAGGGGACACTGAAGCTTTCTTT. This chain uses TRBV18 with TRBJ1-1; D may be TRBD1 (6 bases). V lost 3 bases, J lost 3 bases, and 8 bases lay in between. Germline V gene sequence: CDR1 KGHSH, CDR2 LQKENI. The CDR3 sequence is 13 residues long.

The chain joins TRBV18 to TRBJ2-7, with 7 bases lining up with TRBD2. Germline V gene sequence: CDR1 KGHSH, CDR2 LQKENI. The CDR3 runs 13 residues. V dropped 0 bases and J dropped 5; count of bases not matched to a gene: 1. The CDR3 region has the DNA TGTGCCAGCTCACCACCGGCGGGAGACGAGCAGTACTTC. Protein sequence: CASSPPAGDEQYF. Looking up the rest from reference TRBV18 and TRBJ2-7 gives the full variable domain: NAGVMQNPRHLVRRRGQEARLRCSPMKGHSHVYWYRQLPEEGLKFMVYLQKENIIDESGMPKERFSAEFPKEGPSILRIQQVVRGDSAAYFCASSPPAGDEQYFGPGTRLTVT.

V usage is TRBV3-1 (or the pseudogene TRBV3-2) and J usage is TRBJ1-2; 9 bases fit TRBD1. V gave up 2 bases and J gave up 4 bases; unmatched junction bases: 8. Germline CDR1 reads LGHDT; CDR2 reads YNNKEL (reference sequence). This CDR3 has 16 amino acids. The CDR3 protein is CASSQTGGGVGYGYTF. The CDR3 DNA follows: TGTGCCAGCAGCCAAACAGGGGGCGGCGTCGGCTATGGCTACACCTTC.

The CDR3 region has the DNA TGTGCCAGCAGCTTAGGGGCTAGCAATCAGCCCCAGCATTTT. This gives the protein CASSLGASNQPQHF. The rearrangement uses TRBV7-2 and TRBJ1-5; no clear D. The CDR3 extends over 14 amino acids. Looked up from germline, CDR1 is SGHTA and CDR2 is FQGNSA. The V and J ends lost 1 base and 0 bases respectively, with 4 bases between them.

V and J are TRBV28 and TRBJ1-1; 8 bases agree with TRBD1. J lost 7 bases, V lost 6 bases, and 13 bases had no gene match. CDR1 is MDHEN and CDR2 is SYDVKM in the germline V gene. This CDR3 spans 15 amino acids. CDR3 protein: CASSLGAGGSGEAFF. CDR3 nucleotide sequence: TGTGCCAGCAGCCTGGGGGCAGGGGGCTCGGGTGAAGCTTTCTTT.

The chain recombines TRBV7-3 with TRBJ2-3; a possible D gene is TRBD1 (6 bases). CDR1 and CDR2 from the germline V gene are SGHTA and FQGTGA. Trimming cost V 0 bases and J 2 bases, with 18 bases left between them. The CDR3 has 18 residues. The CDR3 is CASSLTLGQGTTTDTQYF. CDR3 nucleotide sequence: TGTGCCAGCAGCTTAACCTTAGGGCAGGGGACCACCACAGATACGCAGTATTTT.

J is TRBJ2-2 and V is TRBV30; TRBD1 agrees at 12 bases. This CDR3 is built from 18 residues. The germline gives CDR1 GTSNPN, CDR2 SVGIG (reference sequence). V lost 2 bases and J lost 2; bases outside the gene matches: 9. The CDR3, as DNA: TGTGCCTGGAGTCCAGCTCCCGGGACAGGGGGCAACACCGGGGAGCTGTTTTTT. Protein: CAWSPAPGTGGNTGELFF.